These 4 T cell receptor beta chains were all obtained from the same sample, sequenced in a study of blood T cell repertoires in COVID-19. Generated by immunoSEQ multiplex PCR, the TCRdb table keeps only in-frame clones and is missing some. The table shows fewer than 350,000 clones, with roughly nine tenths occurring only once. Sequencing was done on a sample of PBMCs or T cells enriched from blood (not recorded which). Receptor source: a middle-aged woman who had recovered from COVID-19.

This clone was detected a few times. V gene TRBV5-1 combines with J gene TRBJ2-2; maybe TRBD2 (6 bases). This CDR3 has 14 amino acids. CDR1 is SGHRS and CDR2 is YFSETQ in the germline V gene. Trimming stripped 4 bases from V and 8 bases from J, with 15 bases between. The CDR3 DNA reads TGCGCCAGCAGCCTCACTAGCCCCCCAGGGGAGCTGTTTTTT. Its translation: CASSLTSPPGELFF.

This chain uses TRBV30 with TRBJ1-6; D is perhaps TRBD1 (6 bases). Trimming shortened V by 3 bases and J by 9 bases, and 21 bases separated the two germline ends. The germline gives CDR1 GTSNPN, CDR2 SVGIG (reference sequence). This CDR3 has 16 amino acids. The chain's CDR3 is CAWSSSRQGSGSPLHF. The CDR3 DNA reads as TGTGCCTGGAGCTCTTCGCGGCAGGGGTCAGGTTCACCCCTCCACTTT.

The genes are TRBV2 and TRBJ2-1; 10 positions agree with TRBD2. J gave up 10 bases and V 11 bases, and 11 bases lay outside the gene matches. The CDR3 is 13 residues long. Germline loops: CDR1 SNHLY, CDR2 FYNNEI. The CDR3 sequence is CAGGLAEALEQFF. CDR3 DNA: TGTGCCGGAGGACTAGCGGAGGCTCTGGAGCAGTTCTTC. Drawing the rest from reference TRBV2 and TRBJ2-1, the complete variable domain is EPEVTQTPSHQVTQMGQEVILRCVPISNHLYFYWYRQILGQKVEFLVSFYNNEISEKSEIFDDQFSVERPDGSNFTLKIRSTKLEDSAMYFCAGGLAEALEQFFGPGTRLTVL.

V gene TRBV18 combines with J gene TRBJ1-6; D gene uncertain. V lost 6 bases, J lost 7 bases, and 10 bases lay in between. The V gene's germline CDR1 is KGHSH and CDR2 LQKENI. The CDR3 runs 13 residues. CDR3: CASSRAVNSPLHF. The CDR3 DNA follows: TGTGCCAGCTCGAGAGCCGTAAATTCACCCCTCCACTTT.